This T cell receptor (beta chain) was sequenced during a study of cytomegalovirus exposure and HLA in healthy donors. Looking at the study overall: Within the Caucasian-associated ancestry cluster were more than 75% of the roughly 430 genotyped donors.

The CDR3 runs 15 residues. Germline V gene sequence: CDR1 LNHDA, CDR2 SQIVND (reference sequence). V was cut by 5 bases and J by 3 bases, with 14 bases left in between. About this clone: What it recognizes is unknown.

Each of the donors was a healthy bone marrow donor. Study-wide results and caveats: In a later analysis, the majority of CMV-associated beta chains seemingly showed HLA restriction.

A multiplex PCR was run with 60 Vbeta primers and 13 Jbeta primers. The data were produced by immunoSEQ multiplex PCR, yet TCRdb's version contains in-frame clones alone and is incomplete. The table has under 250,000 clones, almost 80% seen once; the top ten hold around 4%. The sample consisted of PBMCs. This sequence originates from a male donor in good health and CMV-seronegative. The J gene is TRBJ2-1, the V gene TRBV19, with D maybe TRBD2 (5 bases). The CDR3 sequence: CASSQTWEFYNEQFF. The CDR3 DNA follows: TGTGCCAGTAGTCAAACTTGGGAGTTCTACAATGAGCAGTTCTTC.